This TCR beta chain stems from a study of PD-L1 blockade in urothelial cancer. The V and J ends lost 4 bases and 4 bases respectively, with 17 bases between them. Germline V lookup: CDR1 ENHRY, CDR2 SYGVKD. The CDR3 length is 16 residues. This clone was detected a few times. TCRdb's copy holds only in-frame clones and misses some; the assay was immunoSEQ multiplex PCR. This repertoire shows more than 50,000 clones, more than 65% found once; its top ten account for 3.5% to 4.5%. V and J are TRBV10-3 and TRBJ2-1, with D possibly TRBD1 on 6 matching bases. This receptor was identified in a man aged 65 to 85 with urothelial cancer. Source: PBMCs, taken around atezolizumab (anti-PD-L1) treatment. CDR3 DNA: TGTGCCATCAGTGCTGCCGGGACACGGTCTTACAATGAGCAGTTCTTC. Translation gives CAISAAGTRSYNEQFF.